This T cell receptor beta chain was sequenced for a study of identifying expanded T cells in peripheral blood. Germline-derived CDR1 and CDR2 are SGHTA and FQGNSA. V lost 0 bases, J lost 4 bases, and 9 bases lay in between. There are 14 residues in the CDR3. Some clones are missing from TCRdb's copy, which holds only in-frame ones; the method was immunoSEQ multiplex PCR. The sample shows some 100,000 clones, around nine tenths of them seen only once. The origin of this receptor is a person aged 18 to 70 in good health. The chain carries TRBV7-2 and TRBJ1-2, with D unresolved. The specimen was blood. The CDR3 DNA sequence: TGTGCCAGCAGCTTAGCAGTGGCCCCCTATGGCTACACCTTC. Residues: CASSLAVAPYGYTF.